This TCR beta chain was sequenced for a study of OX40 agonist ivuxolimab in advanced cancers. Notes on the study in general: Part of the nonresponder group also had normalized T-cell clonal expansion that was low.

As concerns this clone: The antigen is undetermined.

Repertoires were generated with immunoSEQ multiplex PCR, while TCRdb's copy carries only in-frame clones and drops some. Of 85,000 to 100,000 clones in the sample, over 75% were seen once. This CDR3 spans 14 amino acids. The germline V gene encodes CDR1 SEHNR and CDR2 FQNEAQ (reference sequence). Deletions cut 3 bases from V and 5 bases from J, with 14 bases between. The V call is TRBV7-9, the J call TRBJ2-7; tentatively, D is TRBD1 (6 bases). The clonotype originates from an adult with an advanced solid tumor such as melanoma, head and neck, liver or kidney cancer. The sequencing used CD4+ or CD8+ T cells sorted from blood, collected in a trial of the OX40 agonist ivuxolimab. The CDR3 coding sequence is TGTGCCAGCAGCTTCGACAGGAAAGGGGACGAGCAGTACTTC. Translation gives CASSFDRKGDEQYF.